The clone carrying this T cell receptor (beta chain) was seen only a few times. This sample is drawn from a study of beta chain features in type 1 diabetes. This CDR3 spans 15 amino acids. The germline gives CDR1 MDHEN, CDR2 SYDVKM. V lost 2 bases and J 4 bases, leaving 11 bases between the germline ends. Reverse transcription of all isolated RNA meant that expressed TCRB transcripts were sequenced. Some clones are missing from TCRdb's copy, which holds only in-frame ones; the method was immunoSEQ multiplex PCR. Altogether around 340,000 clones are present, around 7.6% being singletons, with the ten largest covering around 0.44%.

The chain has TRBV28 and TRBJ2-2; D possibly corresponds to TRBD2 (6 bases). The sequenced material came from central memory CD4+ T cells from blood. The TCR comes from a woman between 18 and 29 years old in good health. The CDR3 sequence is CASSLVGSVTGELFF. CDR3 nucleotide sequence: TGTGCCAGCAGTTTAGTCGGGAGTGTCACCGGGGAGCTGTTTTTT.